The 18 T cell receptor beta chains given below trace back to one sample, sequenced in a study of regulatory T cells in long-lasting Graves disease. Time point: newly diagnosed GD, antithyroid drugs for less than 3 months. The TCR library was made from RNA that had been extracted from PBMCs in TRIzol. Arm-PCR of CDR3 regions and iRepertoire HTBI primers were the basis on which TCR beta libraries were built. TCRdb reprocessed the multiplex PCR reads with MiXCR, giving one entry per CDR3 protein. The sample lists 440,000 or so distinct CDR3 sequences, just under 15% occurring once. The data also belong to a second study, concerning T cells in Graves' hyperthyroidism and ophthalmopathy.

Here the sequenced sample was peripheral blood mononuclear cells (PBMCs), taken at new diagnosis, from a patient treated with antithyroid drugs. These TCRs come from a young woman with Graves disease.

This clonotype was recorded at least ten times. The rearrangement links TRBV18 to TRBJ2-7; no firm D call. Germline V gene data show CDR1 as KGHSH and CDR2 as LQKENI. The CDR3 has 14 amino acids. V lost 3 bases and J lost 3, with 12 bases in between. CDR3 residues: CASSPPLRNYEQYF. Here the CDR3 DNA reads TGTGCCAGCTCACCGCCCTTGCGGAACTACGAGCAGTACTTC.

Points on this clonotype: A much larger clone differs by one base, so this may be a read error. The chain links TRBV11-2 to TRBJ2-3, with 8 bases matching TRBD2. Germline CDR1 is SGHAT and CDR2 is FQNNGV. CDR3 length: 17 residues. V was pared by 4 bases and J by 3 bases, with 12 bases of the junction left unmatched. This CDR3 is CASSSTSTSGPTDTQYF. CDR3 DNA sequence: TGTGCCAGCAGCTCAACCTCTACTAGCGGACCGACAGATACGCAGTATTTT.

This clonotype was picked up many times. The chain is built from TRBV5-6 and TRBJ1-1; 9 nucleotides match TRBD1. Germline trimming cut 3 bases from V and 4 bases from J; bases unmatched to any gene: 1. Germline CDR1 and CDR2: SGHDT and YYEEEE. CDR3 length: 13 residues. CDR3 bases: TGTGCCAGCAGCTGGACAGGGGTCACTGAAGCTTTCTTT. Translating gives CASSWTGVTEAFF.

This clonotype was recorded many times. The rearrangement links TRBV13 to TRBJ2-1, with D possibly matching TRBD2 (6 bases). CDR1 is PRHDT and CDR2 is FYEKMQ in the germline V gene (reference sequence). V lost 7 bases to trimming and J lost 0 bases, with 10 bases between them. CDR3 length: 14 residues. The CDR3 DNA sequence: TGTGCCAGCACTCAGCGGGCCTCCTACAATGAGCAGTTCTTC. Its translation is CASTQRASYNEQFF.

This clonotype was found many times. The chain is built from TRBV7-8 and TRBJ2-2; 11 bases fit TRBD2. Germline values: CDR1 SGHVS, CDR2 FQNEAQ. This CDR3 spans 17 amino acids. The V segment lost 5 bases and the J segment 0 bases; nucleotides outside the gene matches: 5. The chain's CDR3 is CASSLRLAGPNTGELFF. For the CDR3, the DNA is TGTGCCAGCAGCCTAAGACTAGCGGGACCGAACACCGGGGAGCTGTTTTTT.

To note about this clonotype: Given a far larger clone just one base away, this is likely a sequencing read error. The CDR3 DNA follows: TGTGCCAGCAGTGAATCGGCTAGCGGGAGTGGCGTCCAGTACTTC. Its protein product is CASSESASGSGVQYF. V usage is TRBV6-1 and J usage is TRBJ2-5; 10 bases align to TRBD2. Losses at the gene ends were 2 bases for V and 10 bases for J; bases not matched to a gene: 10. CDR1 is MNHNS, CDR2 SASEGT, per germline. CDR3 length equals 15 residues.

This clonotype was counted a few times. The V and J genes are TRBV10-3 and TRBJ2-3; 7 bases line up with TRBD2. The CDR3 consists of 12 residues. Trimming at V came to 5 bases and at J to 9 bases, leaving 5 bases not matched to a gene. Germline V gene data show CDR1 as ENHRY and CDR2 as SYGVKD. The CDR3 sequence is CAISIPGGTQYF. The CDR3 nucleotides are TGTGCCATCAGTATTCCCGGGGGGACGCAGTATTTT.

Ten or more counts support this clonotype. The rearrangement joins TRBV10-1 to TRBJ2-3; D is ambiguous. The length of the CDR3 is 15 residues. The germline V and J ends were trimmed by 2 bases and 6 bases, with 15 bases remaining between them. Germline V gene sequence: CDR1 WNHNN, CDR2 SYGVQD (reference sequence). CDR3 protein: CASSETSPGPDTQYF. The CDR3 DNA reads as TGCGCCAGCAGTGAGACCAGCCCCGGGCCGGATACGCAGTATTTT.

This clonotype was detected only a few times. The rearrangement uses TRBV11-2 and TRBJ2-1; 9 nucleotides agree with TRBD2. The CDR3 extends over 15 amino acids. Germline V gene sequence: CDR1 SGHAT, CDR2 FQNNGV. Trimming took 7 bases from V and 5 from J; bases not matched to a gene: 9. CDR3: CASIGLASIHNEQFF. The CDR3 region has the DNA TGTGCCAGCATTGGACTAGCGAGTATTCACAATGAGCAGTTCTTC.

DNA of the CDR3: TGCAGTGCTAACCCTGGACGAGGGAACATTGATACGCAGTATTTT. This translates into CSANPGRGNIDTQYF. V usage is TRBV20-1 and J usage is TRBJ2-3; D may be TRBD2 (5 bases). V was cut by 4 bases and J by 6 bases, with 20 bases left in between. The CDR3 extends over 15 amino acids. CDR1 is DFQATT and CDR2 is SNEGSKA in the germline V gene (reference sequence).

This clonotype was seen repeatedly, ten times or more. CDR3 DNA sequence: TGTGCCATCAGTGGGGACGTCCAAGAGACCCAGTACTTC. It specifies CAISGDVQETQYF. V is TRBV10-3 and J is TRBJ2-5; either TRBD1 or TRBD2 may supply D (5 bases each). Germline V gives CDR1 ENHRY, CDR2 SYGVKD. V lost 4 bases, J lost 1 base, and 7 bases lay in between. This CDR3 comprises 13 residues.

This clonotype was seen many times. The chain links TRBV18 to TRBJ1-1; no definite D call. This CDR3 has 14 amino acids. Germline loops: CDR1 KGHSH, CDR2 LQKENI. V was pared by 4 bases and J by 7 bases, with 16 bases between. The CDR3 bases are TGTGCCAGCTCACTCTCAGATGTCAGCCGTGAAGCTTTCTTT. Its protein product is CASSLSDVSREAFF.

This chain connects TRBV6-1 to TRBJ1-2; 7 positions agree with TRBD1. J gave up 4 bases and V 5 bases, and 7 bases lay outside the gene matches. The CDR3 contains 14 residues. Germline V gene data show CDR1 as MNHNS and CDR2 as SASEGT. The CDR3 DNA sequence: TGTGCCAGCAGTCAAGACCAGGGGGGCTATGGCTACACCTTC. Protein sequence: CASSQDQGGYGYTF.

In its sample, this clonotype was seen many times. The chain has TRBV3-1 and TRBJ1-2, with D possibly being TRBD1 (6 bases). The V end was cut by 1 base, the J end by 8 bases, with 11 bases between. Per the germline V gene, CDR1 is LGHDT and CDR2 is YNNKEL (reference sequence). The CDR3 has 13 amino acids. CDR3 region: CASSQGDRRGYTF. The CDR3 nucleotides are TGTGCCAGCAGCCAAGGTGACAGGCGCGGCTACACCTTC. Full variable domain (remainder filled in from reference TRBV3-1 and TRBJ1-2): DTAVSQTPKYLVTQMGNDKSIKCEQNLGHDTMYWYKQDSKKFLKIMFSYNNKELIINETVPNRFSPKSPDKAHLNLHINSLELGDSAVYFCASSQGDRRGYTFGSGTRLTVV.

The table lists this clonotype with a few counts. CDR3 coding DNA: TGTGCCAGTTCATCAGGGCCCGTCGGGACCGACGCGATCCCCGAAGAGACCCAGTACTTC. Translated, it gives CASSSGPVGTDAIPEETQYF. The chain couples TRBV5-8 to TRBJ2-5; D possibly matches TRBD1 or TRBD2 (5 bases each). V gave up 8 bases and J gave up 3 bases, with 35 bases separating them. The CDR3 extends over 20 amino acids. Germline V gene data show CDR1 as SGHTS and CDR2 as YDEGEE.

The sample holds many counts of this clonotype. The V and J genes are TRBV6-1 and TRBJ1-2, with TRBD1 as a possible D gene (5 bases). The CDR3 extends over 15 amino acids. Germline loops: CDR1 MNHNS, CDR2 SASEGT. Trimming took off 3 bases at V and 5 bases at J, with 16 bases between the two ends. The CDR3 bases are TGTGCCAGCAGTGATCCAGGGCGTGCTAGGTATGGCTACACCTTC. It is translated as CASSDPGRARYGYTF.

The V and J genes are TRBV10-3 and TRBJ1-5; D is undetermined. CDR3 length equals 14 residues. Germline values: CDR1 ENHRY, CDR2 SYGVKD. Trimming pared 5 bases from V and 4 bases from J, leaving 12 bases between. The CDR3 spells CAISPEWGNQPQHF. The CDR3 DNA sequence: TGTGCCATCAGTCCAGAATGGGGTAATCAGCCCCAGCATTTT.

On this clonotype itself: Given a much more abundant clone one base away, this may be a read error. This chain joins TRBV12-3 or TRBV12-4 and TRBJ2-1; 12 positions agree with TRBD2. The CDR3 consists of 15 residues. Germline trimming cut 4 bases from V and 14 bases from J; bases unmatched to any gene: 12. The CDR3 loop reads CASSSAQRLAGEEFF. The CDR3 nucleotides are TGTGCCAGCAGTTCAGCGCAACGACTAGCGGGAGAAGAGTTCTTC.